The clone carrying this T cell receptor (beta chain) has just a few counts. This specimen includes other DNA sequences encoding the same CDR3. The CDR3 is 15 residues long. Trimming removed 0 bases from V and 4 bases from J, with 13 bases in between. The germline V gene encodes CDR1 KGHSH and CDR2 LQKENI. Sequencing was performed with immunoSEQ multiplex PCR; in TCRdb, only in-frame clones are kept and a portion is missing. Among roughly 76,000 clones, 85% to 95% were seen once, and the ten largest hold over 5%. The data were taken from a study of control samples from healthy donors and cancer patients.

The source material was blood. The rearrangement joins TRBV18 to TRBJ2-7; tentative D call: TRBD1 (6 bases). The receptor comes from a woman aged 40 to 50 in good health. This chain's CDR3 is CASSPPQGTPYEQYF. The CDR3 nucleotides read TGTGCCAGCTCACCACCACAGGGTACCCCTTACGAGCAGTACTTC.